This T cell receptor beta chain is from a study of blood T cell repertoires in COVID-19. On the study more broadly: T cells, B-cell-depleted T cells, or PBMCs supplied cDNA or gDNA.

The method was immunoSEQ multiplex PCR; TCRdb's version includes in-frame clones alone and lacks a portion of them. This table holds under 250,000 clones, roughly 80% found once. The germline V gene encodes CDR1 MNHNS and CDR2 SASEGT. The CDR3 length is 15 residues. V was trimmed by 1 base and J by 2 bases, leaving 9 bases between them. The sequenced sample was peripheral blood. The source of this sequence is a young woman with acute or convalescent COVID-19. The chain employs TRBV6-1 and TRBJ2-1; D is possibly TRBD2 (6 bases). CDR3 in amino acids: CASSEVADAYNEQFF. As DNA, the CDR3 is TGTGCCAGCAGTGAAGTAGCGGATGCCTACAATGAGCAGTTCTTC.